The present TCR beta chain was sequenced within a study of regulatory T cells in long-lasting Graves disease. General study points: TRBV28 was favored in persistent disease, as were TRBJ1-2 and TRBJ2-5. What was studied was peripheral blood only, and not thyroid tissue.

Time point noted: persistent/refractory GD, antithyroid drugs over 5 years with positive TRAb. There was RNA extracted from PBMCs, and the TCR library was made from it. This clonotype is a singleton in its sample. Its antigen is undetermined. The germline gene is not matched at one end of the junction; a read error may be the cause. Building the TCR beta libraries relied on iRepertoire HTBI primers, and CDR3 regions underwent Arm-PCR. Under the authors' procedure: Identified across the samples were approximately 60 TRBV segments and roughly 14 TRBJ segments. TCRdb re-called the multiplex PCR reads through MiXCR, storing one row per CDR3 protein. For this entry, the V and J calls and clone size follow TCRdb and not the study's own pipeline. The sample records 600,000 to 800,000 distinct CDR3 sequences, 30% being singletons. Germline CDR1 SGHNT, CDR2 YENEEA. The CDR3 contains 15 residues.

This clonotype originated in a female donor with Graves disease. The sequenced sample was peripheral blood mononuclear cells (PBMCs), obtained when the disease was refractory, from a patient treated with antithyroid drugs. The rearrangement joins TRBV11-3 to TRBJ1-5; D may be TRBD1 (5 bases). Here the CDR3 reads CASSLVLGTDQAQHF. The CDR3 bases are TGTGCCAGCAGCTTAGTCCTGGGGACCGATCAGGCCCAGCATTTT. The full variable domain, rest sourced from reference TRBV11-3 and TRBJ1-5, is EAGVVQSPRYKIIEKKQPVAFWCNPISGHNTLYWYLQNLGQGPELLIRYENEEAVDDSQLPKDRFSAERLKGVDSTLKIQPAELGDSAVYLCASSLVLGTDQAQHFGDGTRLSIL.